This passage covers 9 T cell receptor beta chains from one sample sequenced in a study of cytomegalovirus exposure and HLA in healthy donors. Clones were read by immunoSEQ multiplex PCR, and TCRdb kept only the in-frame ones, dropping some. The table shows roughly 180,000 clones, with 84% occurring only once. Sequencing was performed on PBMCs. These receptors were taken from a man between 18 and 35 years old in good health and CMV-seropositive.

CDR3 amino acids: CASSHGGNSGSPQETQYF. CDR3 coding DNA: TGTGCCAGCAGCCACGGTGGTAATAGCGGGAGTCCCCAAGAGACCCAGTACTTC. The chain carries TRBV2 and TRBJ2-5; TRBD2 agrees at 9 bases. With V trimmed by 6 bases and J by 1 base, 15 bases remained unmatched. Germline V gene data show CDR1 as SNHLY and CDR2 as FYNNEI. The CDR3 loop spans 18 amino acids.

The CDR3 region has the DNA TGCAGCGTTGGGAGGGGGGCAGGGGGGACCGGGGAGCTGTTTTTT. Amino acids: CSVGRGAGGTGELFF. V is TRBV29-1 and J is TRBJ2-2; D perhaps matches TRBD1 (7 bases). This CDR3 is built from 15 residues. V was cut by 4 bases and J by 5 bases, with 17 bases left in between. Germline V gives CDR1 SQVTM, CDR2 ANQGSEA.

The gene calls are TRBV29-1 and TRBJ2-6; a possible D gene is TRBD1 (5 bases). This CDR3 is built from 20 residues. The V end lost 3 bases, the J end lost 0 bases, and 24 bases lay between the germline ends. Germline-derived CDR1 and CDR2 are SQVTM and ANQGSEA. The CDR3 spells CSVESMTPSWGISGANVLTF. The DNA for the CDR3 is TGCAGCGTTGAGTCCATGACGCCAAGTTGGGGCATCTCTGGGGCCAACGTCCTGACTTTC.

This chain connects TRBV19 to TRBJ2-5; 7 bases are a match to TRBD2. Germline CDR1 is LNHDA and CDR2 is SQIVND (reference sequence). This CDR3 contains 14 residues. The junction had 9 bases not matched to a gene; V was cut back by 2 bases and J by 9 bases. CDR3 sequence: CASSIKRGSQAQYF. The CDR3 coding sequence is TGTGCCAGTAGTATAAAACGCGGGAGTCAGGCCCAGTACTTC.

The CDR3 bases are TGTGCCAGCCGGCTGGGGCCTGCGCTCAATGAGCAGTTCTTC. Translated: CASRLGPALNEQFF. The chain combines TRBV28 with TRBJ2-1, with D tentatively TRBD1 (5 bases). The CDR3 is 14 residues long. Trimming removed 8 bases from V and 6 bases from J, with 17 bases in between. Germline-derived CDR1 and CDR2 are MDHEN and SYDVKM.

In the case of this clone: With a much larger clone just one base away, this may be a read error. This sample includes further DNA sequences coding for the same CDR3. This chain joins TRBV28 and TRBJ1-2; 8 positions agree with TRBD1. This CDR3 has 13 amino acids. Trimming took 3 bases from V and 4 from J; bases not matched to a gene: 1. Germline lookup yields CDR1 MDHEN and CDR2 SYDVKM. The CDR3 sequence is CASSLGQVYGYTF. The CDR3 DNA reads TGTGCCAGCAGTTTGGGACAGGTCTATGGCTACACCTTC.

The chain combines TRBV5-6 with TRBJ2-7; 7 nucleotides agree with TRBD1. V lost 7 bases, J lost 0 bases, and 7 bases stayed unmatched. From germline, CDR1 is SGHDT and CDR2 YYEEEE. The CDR3 has 14 amino acids. The CDR3 DNA is TGTGCCAGCGAGAACAGGGGAAGCTCCTACGAGCAGTACTTC. This codes for CASENRGSSYEQYF.

V usage is TRBV5-6 and J usage is TRBJ1-5, with D unclear. The ends were cut back, 0 bases at V and 4 bases at J, with 8 bases in the middle. This CDR3 comprises 14 residues. In germline, CDR1 is SGHDT, CDR2 YYEEEE. The CDR3 sequence: CASSLAPTNQPQHF. CDR3 DNA sequence: TGTGCCAGCAGCTTGGCCCCCACAAATCAGCCCCAGCATTTT.

The chain is built from TRBV27 and TRBJ1-4; 10 bases are a match to TRBD1. V dropped 0 bases and J dropped 10; count of bases not matched to a gene: 5. The CDR3 consists of 15 residues. Germline V lookup: CDR1 MNHEY, CDR2 SMNVEV (reference sequence). Here the CDR3 DNA reads TGTGCCAGCAGTTTATCGCTGGGGACAGGGGTAAAACTGTTTTTT. Protein sequence: CASSLSLGTGVKLFF. The variable domain in full, completed from reference TRBV27 and TRBJ1-4, reads EAQVTQNPRYLITVTGKKLTVTCSQNMNHEYMSWYRQDPGLGLRQIYYSMNVEVTDKGDVPEGYKVSRKEKRNFPLILESPSPNQTSLYFCASSLSLGTGVKLFFGSGTQLSVL.